This TCR beta chain is from a study of T cells in Graves' hyperthyroidism and ophthalmopathy. Regions amplified from RNA transcripts were the TCR beta CDR3 regions. With the HTBI primer set, the TCR CDR3 went through a first round of RT-PCR. TCRdb fed the multiplex PCR reads into MiXCR, producing one record per CDR3 protein. In the table there are hundreds of thousands of distinct CDR3 sequences, around 14% of which are singletons. Trimming cost V 0 bases and J 0 bases, with 20 bases left between them. The CDR3 extends over 20 amino acids. CDR1 is MNHEY and CDR2 is SVGAGI in the germline V gene. J is TRBJ2-2 and V is TRBV6-5; possibly TRBD1 or TRBD2 for D (5 bases each). The sequenced sample was blood. The sequence derives from a woman under 30 with Graves' hyperthyroidism. CDR3 sequence reads: CASSYSGTSPVTSNTGELFF. The CDR3 DNA follows: TGTGCCAGCAGTTACTCGGGGACCAGTCCCGTTACTTCGAACACCGGGGAGCTGTTTTTT.